This entry lists 28 T cell receptor beta chains sequenced from one sample in a study of blood T cell repertoires in COVID-19. Generated by immunoSEQ multiplex PCR, the TCRdb table keeps only in-frame clones and is missing some. The sample shows roughly 370,000 clones, around 87% of them seen only once. The sample comprised PBMCs or T cells enriched from blood (not recorded which). These receptors were obtained from a woman aged 45-59 years who had recovered from COVID-19.

V usage is TRBV19 and J usage is TRBJ1-2; possible D gene TRBD1, 5 bases. Trimming stripped 6 bases from V and 2 bases from J, with 10 bases between. The CDR3 consists of 13 residues. From germline, CDR1 is LNHDA and CDR2 SQIVND (reference sequence). CDR3 DNA sequence: TGTGCCAGTAGAATGGGACTGAACTATGGCTACACCTTC. Translated, it gives CASRMGLNYGYTF.

This sequence joins TRBV5-1 and TRBJ2-3; 8 bases agree with TRBD2. The CDR3 sequence is 15 residues long. Germline CDR1 is SGHRS and CDR2 is YFSETQ. Trimming took 5 bases from V and 1 from J; bases not matched to a gene: 6. The CDR3 sequence is CASRPARGGTDTQYF. The CDR3 nucleotides read TGCGCCAGCAGACCAGCGCGGGGGGGCACAGATACGCAGTATTTT.

The chain joins TRBV3-1 (or the pseudogene TRBV3-2) to TRBJ2-1; 8 bases are shared with TRBD1. Germline CDR1 is LGHDT and CDR2 is YNNKEL (reference sequence). This CDR3 contains 17 residues. V shed 3 bases and J 3 bases; nucleotides not matched to a gene: 10. The CDR3 spells CASSQDRDVYIYNEQFF. CDR3 in DNA: TGTGCCAGCAGCCAGGACAGGGATGTGTATATCTACAATGAGCAGTTCTTC.

CDR3: CASSIDSFYGYTF. The CDR3 DNA follows: TGTGCCAGCTCAATTGACAGTTTCTATGGCTACACCTTC. This rearrangement joins TRBV18 to TRBJ1-2; perhaps TRBD1 as D (5 bases). The CDR3 consists of 13 residues. V lost 5 bases to trimming and J lost 4 bases, with 11 bases between them. Looked up from germline, CDR1 is KGHSH and CDR2 is LQKENI.

The gene calls are TRBV5-1 and TRBJ1-1; possible D gene TRBD1, 5 bases. V lost 5 bases and J 5 bases, leaving 13 bases between the germline ends. This CDR3 contains 13 residues. In germline, CDR1 is SGHRS, CDR2 YFSETQ. CDR3 residues: CASRQEMGTEAFF. Written as DNA, the CDR3 is TGCGCCAGCAGACAGGAGATGGGAACTGAAGCTTTCTTT.

The V gene is TRBV16, the J gene TRBJ1-6, with D possibly being TRBD1 (5 bases). V dropped 0 bases and J dropped 1 base, with 10 bases sitting between them. This CDR3 spans 17 amino acids. Germline V gives CDR1 KGHSY, CDR2 FQNENV. The CDR3 bases are TGTGCCAGCAGCCAATCGGAGGGGAGATCCTATAATTCACCCCTCCACTTT. Translation: CASSQSEGRSYNSPLHF.

This clone was recorded a few times. The V and J genes are TRBV3-1 (or the pseudogene TRBV3-2) and TRBJ1-4; D remains unclear. CDR3 length equals 11 residues. Germline CDR1 and CDR2: LGHDT and YNNKEL (reference sequence). Trimming pared 1 base from V and 13 bases from J, leaving 7 bases between. The CDR3 loop is CASSQGEGLFF. CDR3 in DNA: TGTGCCAGCAGCCAAGGGGAGGGACTGTTTTTT.

This rearrangement joins TRBV11-3 to TRBJ1-1, with 9 bases aligning to TRBD1. The CDR3 runs 14 residues. Germline values: CDR1 SGHNT, CDR2 YENEEA. The V gene end was trimmed by 5 bases and the J gene end by 2 bases; junction bases not matched to a gene: 3. CDR3 in DNA: TGTGCCAGCAGCCCAACAGGGGGCAACACTGAAGCTTTCTTT. It encodes CASSPTGGNTEAFF.

The chain employs TRBV19 and TRBJ1-1; 8 nucleotides agree with TRBD1. The CDR3 is 15 amino acids. Germline CDR1 reads LNHDA; CDR2 reads SQIVND (reference sequence). The V segment lost 7 bases and the J segment 6 bases; nucleotides outside the gene matches: 13. The CDR3 region is CASKPTGDVWSEAFF. CDR3 DNA sequence: TGTGCCAGTAAGCCGACAGGGGATGTGTGGTCTGAAGCTTTCTTT.

The chain recombines TRBV5-1 with TRBJ2-2, with a weak D call TRBD1 (6 bases). Between the trimmed V and J ends, which lost 7 bases and 0 bases, there was a span of 10 bases. The CDR3 is 14 residues long. Germline lookup yields CDR1 SGHRS and CDR2 YFSETQ. In nucleotides, the CDR3 is TGCGCCAGCCTGGCAGGGGCGAACACCGGGGAGCTGTTTTTT. Protein: CASLAGANTGELFF.

This clone has just a few counts. The chain is built from TRBV5-1 and TRBJ2-5; D possibly corresponds to TRBD2 (5 bases). Germline loops: CDR1 SGHRS, CDR2 YFSETQ. This CDR3 has 13 residues. V shed 2 bases and J shed 4 bases, with 9 bases lying between them. CDR3 DNA sequence: TGCGCCAGCAGCTTTGGGAGTACAGAGACCCAGTACTTC. It encodes CASSFGSTETQYF. Complete variable domain (other parts from reference TRBV5-1 and TRBJ2-5): KAGVTQTPRYLIKTRGQQVTLSCSPISGHRSVSWYQQTPGQGLQFLFEYFSETQRNKGNFPGRFSGRQFSNSRSEMNVSTLELGDSALYLCASSFGSTETQYFGPGTRLLVL.

V usage is TRBV6-1 and J usage is TRBJ1-4; possible D gene TRBD1, 6 bases. Trimming pared 1 base from V and 9 bases from J, leaving 12 bases between. CDR1 is MNHNS, CDR2 SASEGT, per germline. CDR3 length: 14 residues. The DNA for the CDR3 is TGTGCCAGCAGTGAAGACGACAGGCTTAAAAAACTGTTTTTT. As protein: CASSEDDRLKKLFF.

The rearrangement uses TRBV3-1 (or the pseudogene TRBV3-2) and TRBJ1-6, with 9 bases matching TRBD1. Germline CDR1 reads LGHDT; CDR2 reads YNNKEL (reference sequence). This CDR3 is 16 amino acids long. The ends lost 4 bases at V and 6 bases at J; junction bases unmatched: 7. CDR3 bases: TGTGCCAGCAGCCCCCATAGGACAGGGGTTAATTCACCCCTCCACTTT. Its protein product is CASSPHRTGVNSPLHF.

The chain recombines TRBV4-2 with TRBJ1-5; possibly TRBD1 for D (6 bases). The CDR3 covers 15 residues. Germline values: CDR1 LGHNA, CDR2 YNFKEQ. Trimming took off 1 base at V and 3 bases at J, with 10 bases between the two ends. As DNA, the CDR3 is TGTGCCAGCAGCCAAGGACAGGTGAACAATCAGCCCCAGCATTTT. As protein: CASSQGQVNNQPQHF.

Here the CDR3 DNA reads TGTGCCAGCAGCCATAATCTGGCCGTCCTCACCGGGGAGCTGTTTTTT. This codes for CASSHNLAVLTGELFF. The chain employs TRBV27 and TRBJ2-2; D unresolved. Deletions cut 6 bases from V and 4 bases from J, with 18 bases between. Looked up from germline, CDR1 is MNHEY and CDR2 is SMNVEV (reference sequence). The CDR3 is made up of 16 amino acids.

The rearrangement links TRBV7-9 to TRBJ2-7, with D perhaps TRBD1 (6 bases). Germline-derived CDR1 and CDR2 are SEHNR and FQNEAQ (reference sequence). V was cut by 5 bases and J by 0 bases, with 17 bases left in between. The CDR3 runs 16 residues. CDR3 bases: TGTGCCAGCAGCCCCAGGGGACCGAGGAGCTCCTACGAGCAGTACTTC. Protein product: CASSPRGPRSSYEQYF.

This clone turned up a few times. CDR3 protein: CASSSTKDRGSNQPQHF. As DNA, the CDR3 is TGTGCCAGCAGCTCGACGAAGGACAGGGGTAGCAATCAGCCCCAGCATTTT. The rearrangement joins TRBV5-6 to TRBJ1-5; 9 bases match TRBD1. Germline CDR1 and CDR2: SGHDT and YYEEEE. V lost 3 bases, J lost 0 bases, and 7 bases stayed unmatched. The CDR3 contains 17 residues.

The chain is built from TRBV4-1 and TRBJ2-7; D not certain. This CDR3 is built from 15 residues. Germline CDR1 MGHRA, CDR2 YSYEKL. The V end lost 1 base, the J end lost 5 bases, and 15 bases lay between the germline ends. This CDR3 is CASSQGVSGPNEQYF. The CDR3 coding sequence is TGCGCCAGCAGCCAAGGGGTGTCGGGTCCCAACGAGCAGTACTTC.

The chain employs TRBV9 and TRBJ1-5; 10 bases are a match to TRBD1. V lost 3 bases, J lost 6 bases, and 3 bases stayed unmatched. Germline assignment: CDR1 SGDLS and CDR2 YYNGEE. This CDR3 region has 14 residues. This CDR3 reads CASSAGQGGQPQHF. The CDR3 DNA is TGTGCCAGCAGCGCCGGACAGGGGGGTCAGCCCCAGCATTTT.

V gene TRBV19 combines with J gene TRBJ2-1; possibly TRBD1 for D (6 bases). Germline-derived CDR1 and CDR2 are LNHDA and SQIVND (reference sequence). The CDR3 runs to 10 residues. V was trimmed by 8 bases and J by 10 bases, leaving 9 bases between them. The CDR3 DNA reads as TGTGCCAGTGAGGGACAAGAGCAGTTCTTC. This sequence encodes CASEGQEQFF.

This rearrangement joins TRBV6-2 or TRBV6-3 to TRBJ2-1; TRBD2 matches 8 bases. Germline CDR1 is MNHEY and CDR2 is SVGEGT. J lost 9 bases, V lost 5 bases, and 12 bases had no gene match. This CDR3 has 15 residues. The CDR3 protein is CASSPPGGARGEQFF. DNA for the CDR3: TGTGCCAGCAGTCCCCCGGGGGGGGCACGCGGTGAGCAGTTCTTC.

CDR3 in DNA: TGTGCCAGCAGCTTAGCGGGCGGGTTCAGATTGGCCGGCGAGCAGTACTTC. The encoded protein is CASSLAGGFRLAGEQYF. This chain joins TRBV7-2 and TRBJ2-7, with a tentative D call TRBD2 (5 bases). CDR3 size: 17 residues. Trimming removed 0 bases at V and 6 bases at J, with 21 bases between. Germline CDR1 reads SGHTA; CDR2 reads FQGNSA.

J is TRBJ1-1 and V is TRBV7-9; 8 positions agree with TRBD1. The CDR3 totals 14 residues. The junction had 10 bases not matched to a gene; V was cut back by 8 bases and J by 5 bases. Germline CDR1 reads SEHNR; CDR2 reads FQNEAQ (reference sequence). CDR3 residues: CASSKTGGRTEAFF. CDR3 DNA: TGTGCCAGCTCTAAAACAGGGGGAAGGACTGAAGCTTTCTTT.

This clone was picked up a small number of times. This chain joins TRBV19 and TRBJ1-2; D is possibly TRBD1 (5 bases). Trimming stripped 9 bases from V and 1 base from J, with 6 bases between. This CDR3 is built from 11 residues. Germline V lookup: CDR1 LNHDA, CDR2 SQIVND (reference sequence). The CDR3 sequence: CASRDNYGYTF. CDR3 nucleotide sequence: TGTGCCAGCAGGGATAACTATGGCTACACCTTC. Combining the CDR3 with reference TRBV19 and TRBJ1-2 gives the whole variable domain DGGITQSPKYLFRKEGQNVTLSCEQNLNHDAMYWYRQDPGQGLRLIYYSQIVNDFQKGDIAEGYSVSREKKESFPLTVTSAQKNPTAFYLCASRDNYGYTFGSGTRLTVV.

V and J are TRBV24-1 and TRBJ2-3; D unresolved. The CDR3 is made up of 18 amino acids. The V gene's germline CDR1 is KGHDR and CDR2 SFDVKD. The ends were cut back, 4 bases at V and 0 bases at J, with 19 bases in the middle. The CDR3 DNA follows: TGTGCCACCAGTGAAGGATCTGGGCCAGTCCCAAGCACAGATACGCAGTATTTT. It translates to CATSEGSGPVPSTDTQYF.

The chain carries TRBV7-2 and TRBJ2-1; 11 bases are shared with TRBD2. Trimming removed 5 bases from V and 5 bases from J; junction bases left unmatched: 8. Per germline, CDR1 SGHTA and CDR2 FQGNSA. The CDR3 length is 16 residues. The CDR3 nucleotides read TGTGCCAGCAGCATTTCAGGGACTAGCGGAAACAATGAGCAGTTCTTC. Amino acids: CASSISGTSGNNEQFF. Together with reference TRBV7-2 and TRBJ2-1, the CDR3 gives the full variable domain: GAGVSQSPSNKVTEKGKDVELRCDPISGHTALYWYRQSLGQGLEFLIYFQGNSAPDKSGLPSDRFSAERTGGSVSTLTIQRTQQEDSAVYLCASSISGTSGNNEQFFGPGTRLTVL.

The DNA for the CDR3 is TGTGCCAGCAGCCCAGGACAGGGCACCAACTATGGCTACACCTTC. Translating it yields CASSPGQGTNYGYTF. V and J are TRBV7-9 and TRBJ1-2; 8 positions agree with TRBD1. Germline-derived CDR1 and CDR2 are SEHNR and FQNEAQ (reference sequence). V gave up 5 bases and J gave up 2 bases; unmatched junction bases: 7. The length of the CDR3 is 15 residues.

In DNA, the CDR3 is TGTGCCAGCAGCCAAGGGGGCAGTTATACGCAGTATTTT. Translating it yields CASSQGGSYTQYF. This chain uses TRBV3-1 (or the pseudogene TRBV3-2) with TRBJ2-3; maybe TRBD1 (5 bases). The germline CDR1 and CDR2 sequences are LGHDT and YNNKEL (reference sequence). V lost 1 base, J lost 7 bases, and 9 bases lay in between. The CDR3 extends over 13 amino acids.